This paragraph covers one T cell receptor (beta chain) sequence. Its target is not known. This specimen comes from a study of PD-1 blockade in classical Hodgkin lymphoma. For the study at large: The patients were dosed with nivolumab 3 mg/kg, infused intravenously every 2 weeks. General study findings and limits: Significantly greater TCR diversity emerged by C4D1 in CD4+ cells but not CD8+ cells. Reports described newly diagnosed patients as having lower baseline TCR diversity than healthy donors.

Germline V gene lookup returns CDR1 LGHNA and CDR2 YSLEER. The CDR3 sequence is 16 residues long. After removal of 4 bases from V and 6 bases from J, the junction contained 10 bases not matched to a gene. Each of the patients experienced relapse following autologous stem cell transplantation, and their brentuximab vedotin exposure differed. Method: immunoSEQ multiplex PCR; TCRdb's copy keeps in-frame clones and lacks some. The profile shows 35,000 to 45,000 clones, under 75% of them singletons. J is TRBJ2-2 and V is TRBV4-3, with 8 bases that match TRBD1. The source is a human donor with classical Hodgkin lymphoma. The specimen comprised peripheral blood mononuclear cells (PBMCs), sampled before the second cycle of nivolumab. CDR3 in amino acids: CASSRQGARVAGELFF. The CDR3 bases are TGCGCCAGCAGCCGCCAGGGGGCGCGGGTGGCCGGGGAGCTGTTTTTT.